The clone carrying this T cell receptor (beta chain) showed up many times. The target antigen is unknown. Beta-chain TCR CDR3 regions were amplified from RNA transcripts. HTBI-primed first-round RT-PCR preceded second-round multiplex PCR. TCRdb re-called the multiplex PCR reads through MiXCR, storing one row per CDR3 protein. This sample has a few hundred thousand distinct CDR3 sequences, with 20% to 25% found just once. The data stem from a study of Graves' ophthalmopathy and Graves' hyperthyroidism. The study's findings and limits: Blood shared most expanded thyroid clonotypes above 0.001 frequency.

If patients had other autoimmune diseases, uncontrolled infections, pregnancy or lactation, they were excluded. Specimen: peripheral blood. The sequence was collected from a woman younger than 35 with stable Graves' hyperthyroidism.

CDR3 loop: CASSASGYPYEQYF. In DNA form, the CDR3 reads TGTGCCAGCAGTGCTAGCGGGTACCCCTACGAGCAGTACTTC. The chain combines TRBV28 with TRBJ2-7; TRBD2 matches at 8 bases. Germline V lookup: CDR1 MDHEN, CDR2 SYDVKM. CDR3 length: 14 residues. Trimming cost V 5 bases and J 2 bases; bases outside gene matches: 5.